This T cell receptor (beta chain) was documented in a study of radiation and T cells in renal cell carcinoma. Libraries were prepared by immunoSEQ multiplex PCR; TCRdb keeps only in-frame clonotypes and omits some of them. The table has almost 8,500 clones, less than 80% seen once. A few counts support this clone. V trimming: 8 bases; J trimming: 4 bases; junction bases outside the gene matches: 7. The CDR3 length is 15 residues. The germline V gene encodes CDR1 LNHDA and CDR2 SQIVND (reference sequence). Treatment reported: treatment-naive control, cytoreductive nephrectomy. V and J are TRBV19 and TRBJ2-1, with 11 bases aligning to TRBD1. Sequencing used tumor tissue, obtained from a patient whose treatment was nephrectomy without radiotherapy. The source of this sequence is a man aged 60 to 69 with renal cell carcinoma. CDR3 residues: CASCLGTGGYNEQFF. In nucleotides, the CDR3 is TGTGCCAGTTGCCTCGGGACAGGGGGTTACAATGAGCAGTTCTTC. Full variable domain (outside the CDR3, taken from reference TRBV19 and TRBJ2-1): DGGITQSPKYLFRKEGQNVTLSCEQNLNHDAMYWYRQDPGQGLRLIYYSQIVNDFQKGDIAEGYSVSREKKESFPLTVTSAQKNPTAFYLCASCLGTGGYNEQFFGPGTRLTVL.